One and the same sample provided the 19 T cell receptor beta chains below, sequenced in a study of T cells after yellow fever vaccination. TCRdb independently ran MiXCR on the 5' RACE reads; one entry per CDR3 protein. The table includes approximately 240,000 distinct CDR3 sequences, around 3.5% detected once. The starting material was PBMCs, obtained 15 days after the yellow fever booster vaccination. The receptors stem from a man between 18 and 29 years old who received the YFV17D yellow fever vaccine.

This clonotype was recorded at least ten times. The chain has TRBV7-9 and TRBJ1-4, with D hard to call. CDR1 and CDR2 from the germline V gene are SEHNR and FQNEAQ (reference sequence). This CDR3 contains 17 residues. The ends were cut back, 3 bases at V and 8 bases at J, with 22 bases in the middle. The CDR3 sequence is CASSFPIELQNREKLFF. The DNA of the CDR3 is TGTGCCAGCAGCTTCCCCATTGAATTACAAAATAGGGAAAAACTGTTTTTT.

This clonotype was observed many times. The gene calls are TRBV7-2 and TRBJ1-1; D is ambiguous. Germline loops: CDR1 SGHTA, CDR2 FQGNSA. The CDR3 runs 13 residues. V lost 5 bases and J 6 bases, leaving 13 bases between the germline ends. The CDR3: CASSPRGRAEAFF. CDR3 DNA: TGTGCCAGCAGCCCACGGGGTCGCGCTGAAGCTTTCTTT. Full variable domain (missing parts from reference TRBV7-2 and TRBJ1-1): GAGVSQSPSNKVTEKGKDVELRCDPISGHTALYWYRQSLGQGLEFLIYFQGNSAPDKSGLPSDRFSAERTGGSVSTLTIQRTQQEDSAVYLCASSPRGRAEAFFGQGTRLTVV.

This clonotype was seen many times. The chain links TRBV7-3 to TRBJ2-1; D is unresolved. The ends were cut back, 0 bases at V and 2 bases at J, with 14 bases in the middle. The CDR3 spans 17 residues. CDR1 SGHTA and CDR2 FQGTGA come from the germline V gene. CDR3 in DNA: TGTGCCAGCAGCTTAACTTTCGGCGGCCTGCCCTACAATGAGCAGTTCTTC. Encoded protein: CASSLTFGGLPYNEQFF.

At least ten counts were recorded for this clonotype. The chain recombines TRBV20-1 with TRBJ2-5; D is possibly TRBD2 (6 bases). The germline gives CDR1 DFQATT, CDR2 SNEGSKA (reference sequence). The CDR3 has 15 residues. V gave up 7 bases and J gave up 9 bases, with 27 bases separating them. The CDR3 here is CSEQPLAGAGRAQYF. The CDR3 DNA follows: TGCAGTGAGCAACCACTAGCCGGGGCGGGTCGGGCCCAGTACTTC.

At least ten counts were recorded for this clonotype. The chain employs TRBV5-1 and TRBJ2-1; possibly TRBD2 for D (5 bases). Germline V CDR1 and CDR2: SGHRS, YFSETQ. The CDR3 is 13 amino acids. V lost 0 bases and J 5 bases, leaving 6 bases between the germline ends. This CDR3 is CASSLALDNEQFF. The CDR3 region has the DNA TGCGCCAGCAGCTTGGCACTAGACAATGAGCAGTTCTTC.

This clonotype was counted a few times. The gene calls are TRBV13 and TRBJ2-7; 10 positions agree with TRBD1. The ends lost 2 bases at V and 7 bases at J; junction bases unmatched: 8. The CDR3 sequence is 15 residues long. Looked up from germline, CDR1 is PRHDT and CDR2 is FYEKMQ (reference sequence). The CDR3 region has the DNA TGTGCCAGCAGCTTACGGACAGGGGGGCCTGGGGAGCAGTACTTC. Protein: CASSLRTGGPGEQYF.

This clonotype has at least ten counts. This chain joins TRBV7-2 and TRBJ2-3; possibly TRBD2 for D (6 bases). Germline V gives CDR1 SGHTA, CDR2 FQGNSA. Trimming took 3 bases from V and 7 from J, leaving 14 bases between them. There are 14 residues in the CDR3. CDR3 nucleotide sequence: TGTGCCAGCAGCTTCACTAGGGAGGTCAATACGCAGTATTTT. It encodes CASSFTREVNTQYF.

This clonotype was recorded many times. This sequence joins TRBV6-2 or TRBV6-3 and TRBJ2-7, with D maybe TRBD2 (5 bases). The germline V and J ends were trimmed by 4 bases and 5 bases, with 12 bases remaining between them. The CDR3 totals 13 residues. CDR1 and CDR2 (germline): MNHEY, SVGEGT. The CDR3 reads CASSLRVSHEQYV. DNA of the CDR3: TGTGCCAGCAGTTTGAGGGTGAGTCACGAGCAGTACGTC.

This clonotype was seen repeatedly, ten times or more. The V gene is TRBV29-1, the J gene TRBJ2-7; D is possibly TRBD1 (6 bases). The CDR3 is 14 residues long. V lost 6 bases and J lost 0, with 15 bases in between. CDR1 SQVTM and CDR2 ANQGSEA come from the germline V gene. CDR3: CSVPRDMNSYEQYF. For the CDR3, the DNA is TGCAGCGTCCCCCGGGACATGAACTCCTACGAGCAGTACTTC.

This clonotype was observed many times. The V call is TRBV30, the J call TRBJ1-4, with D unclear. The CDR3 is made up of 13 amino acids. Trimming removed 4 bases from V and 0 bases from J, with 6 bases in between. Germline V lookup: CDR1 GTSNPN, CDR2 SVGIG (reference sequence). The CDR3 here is CAWTAPTNEKLFF. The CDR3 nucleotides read TGTGCCTGGACAGCCCCAACTAATGAAAAACTGTTTTTT.

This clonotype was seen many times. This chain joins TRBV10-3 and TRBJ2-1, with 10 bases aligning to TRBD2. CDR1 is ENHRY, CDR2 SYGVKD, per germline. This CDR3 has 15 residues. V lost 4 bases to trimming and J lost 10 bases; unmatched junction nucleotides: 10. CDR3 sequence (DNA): TGTGCCATCAGTGGCACTAGCGGGGCTGTAGGGGAGCAGTTCTTC. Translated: CAISGTSGAVGEQFF.

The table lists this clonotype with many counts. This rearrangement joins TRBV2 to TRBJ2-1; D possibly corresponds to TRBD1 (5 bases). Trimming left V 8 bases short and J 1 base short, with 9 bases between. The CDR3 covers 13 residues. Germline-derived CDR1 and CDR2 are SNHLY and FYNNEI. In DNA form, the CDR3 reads TGTGCCAGCCAGGGAACGTCCTACAATGAGCAGTTCTTC. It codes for CASQGTSYNEQFF. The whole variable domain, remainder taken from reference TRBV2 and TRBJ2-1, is EPEVTQTPSHQVTQMGQEVILRCVPISNHLYFYWYRQILGQKVEFLVSFYNNEISEKSEIFDDQFSVERPDGSNFTLKIRSTKLEDSAMYFCASQGTSYNEQFFGPGTRLTVL.

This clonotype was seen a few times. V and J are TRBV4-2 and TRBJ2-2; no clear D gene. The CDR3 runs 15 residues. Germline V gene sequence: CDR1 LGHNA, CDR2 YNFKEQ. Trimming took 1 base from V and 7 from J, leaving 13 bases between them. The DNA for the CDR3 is TGTGCCAGCAGCCAAGTCATCCGGGTGGGCGGGGAGCTGTTTTTT. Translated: CASSQVIRVGGELFF.

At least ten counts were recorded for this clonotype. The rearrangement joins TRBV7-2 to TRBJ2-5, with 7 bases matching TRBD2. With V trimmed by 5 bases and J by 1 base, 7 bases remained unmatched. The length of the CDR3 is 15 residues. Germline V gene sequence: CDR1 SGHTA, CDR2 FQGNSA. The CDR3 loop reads CASSGWTRLQETQYF. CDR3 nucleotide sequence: TGTGCCAGCAGCGGCTGGACTAGACTCCAAGAGACCCAGTACTTC.

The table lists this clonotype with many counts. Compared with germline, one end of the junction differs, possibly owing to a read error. The CDR3: CASSPRLADLIF. The CDR3 nucleotides are TGTGCCAGCAGCCCCAGACTAGCGGATTTGATTTTC. The chain combines TRBV7-2 with TRBJ2-7; 9 nucleotides agree with TRBD2. The CDR3 contains 12 residues. Germline V CDR1 and CDR2: SGHTA, FQGNSA. The full variable domain, its missing parts supplied by reference TRBV7-2 and TRBJ2-7, is GAGVSQSPSNKVTEKGKDVELRCDPISGHTALYWYRQSLGQGLEFLIYFQGNSAPDKSGLPSDRFSAERTGGSVSTLTIQRTQQEDSAVYLCASSPRLADLIFGPGTRLTVT.

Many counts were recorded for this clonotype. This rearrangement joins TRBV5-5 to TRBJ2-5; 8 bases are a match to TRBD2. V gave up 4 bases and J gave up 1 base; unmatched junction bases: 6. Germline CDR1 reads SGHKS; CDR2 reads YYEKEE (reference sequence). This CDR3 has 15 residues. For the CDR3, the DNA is TGTGCCAGCAGCCCCCGAGCGGGGGTCCAAGAGACCCAGTACTTC. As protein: CASSPRAGVQETQYF.

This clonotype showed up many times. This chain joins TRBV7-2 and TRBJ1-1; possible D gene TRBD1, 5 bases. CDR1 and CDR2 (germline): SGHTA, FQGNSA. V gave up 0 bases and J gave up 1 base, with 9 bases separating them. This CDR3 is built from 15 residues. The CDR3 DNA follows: TGTGCCAGCAGCTTAGCGGGACTCCAGAACACTGAAGCTTTCTTT. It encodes CASSLAGLQNTEAFF. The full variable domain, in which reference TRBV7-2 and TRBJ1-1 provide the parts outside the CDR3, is GAGVSQSPSNKVTEKGKDVELRCDPISGHTALYWYRQSLGQGLEFLIYFQGNSAPDKSGLPSDRFSAERTGGSVSTLTIQRTQQEDSAVYLCASSLAGLQNTEAFFGQGTRLTVV.

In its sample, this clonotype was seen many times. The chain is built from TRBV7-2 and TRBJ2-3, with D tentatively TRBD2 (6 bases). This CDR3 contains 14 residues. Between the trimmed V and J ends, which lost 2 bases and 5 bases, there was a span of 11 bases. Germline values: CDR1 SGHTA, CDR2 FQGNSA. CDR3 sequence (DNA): TGTGCCAGCAGCTTATCTGGCGGGGAAGATACGCAGTATTTT. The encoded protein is CASSLSGGEDTQYF. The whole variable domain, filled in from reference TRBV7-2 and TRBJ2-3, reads GAGVSQSPSNKVTEKGKDVELRCDPISGHTALYWYRQSLGQGLEFLIYFQGNSAPDKSGLPSDRFSAERTGGSVSTLTIQRTQQEDSAVYLCASSLSGGEDTQYFGPGTRLTVL.

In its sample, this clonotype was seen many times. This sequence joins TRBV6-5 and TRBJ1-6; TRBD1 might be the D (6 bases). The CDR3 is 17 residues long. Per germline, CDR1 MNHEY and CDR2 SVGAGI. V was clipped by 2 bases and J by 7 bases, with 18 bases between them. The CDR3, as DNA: TGTGCCAGCAGTTACGCCTTTTCTCAGGGGCAAAATTCACCCCTCCACTTT. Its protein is CASSYAFSQGQNSPLHF.